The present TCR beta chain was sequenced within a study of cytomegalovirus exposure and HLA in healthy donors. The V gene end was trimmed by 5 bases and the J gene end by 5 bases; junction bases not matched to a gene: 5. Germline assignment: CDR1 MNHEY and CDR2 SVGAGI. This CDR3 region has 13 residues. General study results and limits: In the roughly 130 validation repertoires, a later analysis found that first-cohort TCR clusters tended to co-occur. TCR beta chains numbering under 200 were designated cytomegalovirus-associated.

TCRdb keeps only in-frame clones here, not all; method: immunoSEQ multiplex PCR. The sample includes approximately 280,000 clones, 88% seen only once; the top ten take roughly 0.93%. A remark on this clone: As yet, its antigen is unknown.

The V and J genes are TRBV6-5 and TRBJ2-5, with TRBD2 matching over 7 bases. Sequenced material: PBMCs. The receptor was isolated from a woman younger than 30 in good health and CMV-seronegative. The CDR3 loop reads CASSTREEETQYF. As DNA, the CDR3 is TGTGCCAGCAGTACCCGGGAGGAGGAGACCCAGTACTTC.